The next 29 T cell receptor beta chains were all read from a single sample in a study of T cells in tuberculosis. After thawing and overnight rest, PBMC were stained with GMM-loaded CD1B tetramer, viability dye and anti-CD3 for sorting. The lipid loaded on the CD1B tetramers was C32 glucose monomycolate from Rhodococcus equi. Sequencing used immunoSEQ multiplex PCR; TCRdb keeps in-frame clones, though not all of them. The sample holds approximately 59,000 clones; 81% are singletons and the top ten take roughly 13%. Sample: CD1b-GMM tetramer-negative cells sorted from PBMCs. The source is an adult woman with latent tuberculosis.

CDR3 sequence: CASSSNERSTGELFF. The DNA for the CDR3 is TGCGCCAGCAGCTCCAACGAGAGGAGCACCGGGGAGCTGTTTTTT. This chain connects TRBV5-1 to TRBJ2-2; D gene unclear. This CDR3 has 15 amino acids. Germline values: CDR1 SGHRS, CDR2 YFSETQ. With 3 bases removed from V and 4 bases from J, the gap between germline ends came to 13 bases.

The rearrangement links TRBV5-1 to TRBJ1-2; possibly TRBD1 for D (5 bases). Germline CDR1 reads SGHRS; CDR2 reads YFSETQ. V dropped 3 bases and J dropped 7 bases, with 16 bases sitting between them. The CDR3 has 14 amino acids. CDR3 region: CASSSGTPQSGYTF. The CDR3 nucleotides read TGCGCCAGCAGCTCCGGGACTCCCCAGAGTGGCTACACCTTC.

This clone appeared a single time. This chain connects TRBV28 to TRBJ2-5; D perhaps matches TRBD1 (6 bases). The CDR3 consists of 14 residues. Germline V gene data show CDR1 as MDHEN and CDR2 as SYDVKM. Trimming pared 3 bases from V and 3 bases from J, leaving 11 bases between. The CDR3 protein is CASSFGTRKETQYF. The CDR3 DNA reads TGTGCCAGCAGTTTCGGGACAAGAAAAGAGACCCAGTACTTC.

The chain joins TRBV9 to TRBJ2-2; D remains ambiguous. The CDR3 is 13 residues long. The V gene lost 1 base and the J gene lost 2 bases, with 3 bases spanning the gap. Germline CDR1 SGDLS, CDR2 YYNGEE. The CDR3 nucleotides are TGTGCCAGCAGCGTAACAAACACCGGGGAGCTGTTTTTT. It encodes CASSVTNTGELFF.

The chain links TRBV2 to TRBJ1-2; 7 nucleotides line up with TRBD1. The CDR3 totals 14 residues. CDR1 SNHLY and CDR2 FYNNEI come from the germline V gene. With V trimmed by 8 bases and J by 2 bases, 8 bases remained unmatched. This CDR3 is CASAKDRSNYGYTF. CDR3 sequence (DNA): TGTGCCAGCGCAAAGGACAGGTCGAACTATGGCTACACCTTC.

The genes are TRBV6-1 and TRBJ1-1; 7 nucleotides align to TRBD1. With 6 bases clipped from V and 4 bases from J, the junction kept 8 bases outside the gene matches. Per the germline V gene, CDR1 is MNHNS and CDR2 is SASEGT. This CDR3 comprises 14 residues. For the CDR3, the DNA is TGTGCCAGCAGCCTTCGACAGGGAGGCACTGAAGCTTTCTTT. Amino acid sequence: CASSLRQGGTEAFF.

The gene calls are TRBV25-1 and TRBJ1-1; D unclear. V was shortened by 4 bases and J by 1 base, with 7 bases between the two germline ends. Per the germline V gene, CDR1 is MGHDK and CDR2 is SYGVNS. This CDR3 region has 13 residues. The CDR3 DNA sequence: TGTGCCAGCAGTGTCACAGCGAACACTGAAGCTTTCTTT. This encodes CASSVTANTEAFF.

Only one count was recorded for this clone. The chain couples TRBV6-5 to TRBJ1-5; D possibly corresponds to TRBD1 (6 bases). Trimming shortened V by 6 bases and J by 6 bases, and 15 bases separated the two germline ends. This CDR3 spans 14 amino acids. Germline V gene data show CDR1 as MNHEY and CDR2 as SVGAGI. CDR3 loop: CASSNREFGQPQHF. DNA for the CDR3: TGTGCCAGCAGCAACAGGGAATTCGGTCAGCCCCAGCATTTT.

There are a few counts of this clone. The gene calls are TRBV11-2 and TRBJ2-7; D ambiguous. Trimming stripped 0 bases from V and 4 bases from J, with 13 bases between. Germline values: CDR1 SGHAT, CDR2 FQNNGV. CDR3 length: 15 amino acids. For the CDR3, the DNA is TGTGCCAGCAGCTTAGATAAATTCTCCGGGTACGAGCAGTACTTC. It translates to CASSLDKFSGYEQYF.

The chain carries TRBV4-1 and TRBJ2-2; D is possibly TRBD1 (6 bases). The CDR3 is 15 residues long. Germline CDR1 MGHRA, CDR2 YSYEKL. Deletions cut 2 bases from V and 5 bases from J, with 12 bases between. CDR3 DNA: TGCGCCAGCAGCCAACTAACAGGGTATACCGGGGAGCTGTTTTTT. This sequence encodes CASSQLTGYTGELFF.

The chain's CDR3 is CASSQLAENTGELFF. The CDR3 DNA sequence: TGTGCCAGCAGCCAACTAGCGGAGAACACCGGGGAGCTGTTTTTT. J is TRBJ2-2 and V is TRBV11-3; 8 bases match TRBD2. V gave up 5 bases and J gave up 1 base; unmatched junction bases: 3. CDR1 is SGHNT and CDR2 is YENEEA in the germline V gene. The CDR3 spans 15 residues. Complete variable domain (other parts from reference TRBV11-3 and TRBJ2-2): EAGVVQSPRYKIIEKKQPVAFWCNPISGHNTLYWYLQNLGQGPELLIRYENEEAVDDSQLPKDRFSAERLKGVDSTLKIQPAELGDSAVYLCASSQLAENTGELFFGEGSRLTVL.

The rearrangement joins TRBV30 to TRBJ2-7; a possible D gene is TRBD1 (6 bases). V was clipped by 7 bases and J by 1 base, with 11 bases between them. Per the germline V gene, CDR1 is GTSNPN and CDR2 is SVGIG (reference sequence). The CDR3 has 12 residues. The CDR3 sequence is CASTGSSYEQYF. The DNA of the CDR3 is TGTGCCTCCACAGGGAGTTCCTACGAGCAGTACTTC.

J is TRBJ1-3 and V is TRBV7-6; D is uncertain. In germline, CDR1 is SGHVS, CDR2 FNYEAQ. Trimming removed 5 bases from V and 0 bases from J, with 14 bases in between. CDR3 length: 16 residues. CDR3 sequence: CASSPASTGSGNTIYF. CDR3 nucleotide sequence: TGTGCCAGCAGCCCGGCTTCGACTGGCTCTGGAAACACCATATATTTT.

V is TRBV28 and J is TRBJ2-3; 11 bases fit TRBD2. The CDR3 length is 17 residues. V shed 6 bases, J shed 2 bases, and the junction held 10 bases outside the gene matches. CDR1 MDHEN and CDR2 SYDVKM come from the germline V gene. In DNA, the CDR3 is TGTGCCAGCAGCAACCCGGGACTAGCGGTTATCACAGATACGCAGTATTTT. This sequence encodes CASSNPGLAVITDTQYF.

This clone was seen a few times. CDR3 sequence (DNA): TGTGCCAGCAGCTTAGGCACAGCTTATTTATTCTCTGGAAACACCATATATTTT. Its translation: CASSLGTAYLFSGNTIYF. The chain is built from TRBV7-9 and TRBJ1-3, with no clear D. The CDR3 spans 18 residues. Germline-derived CDR1 and CDR2 are SEHNR and FQNEAQ (reference sequence). V was trimmed by 1 base and J by 0 bases, leaving 16 bases between them.

V gene TRBV5-5 combines with J gene TRBJ2-5, with 8 nucleotides matching TRBD1. CDR1 is SGHKS and CDR2 is YYEKEE in the germline V gene (reference sequence). The CDR3 contains 15 residues. V lost 6 bases to trimming and J lost 4 bases; unmatched junction nucleotides: 11. The CDR3 is CASNLRGQEVETQYF. The CDR3 DNA reads as TGTGCCAGCAACCTTAGGGGACAGGAGGTAGAGACCCAGTACTTC.

This clone was picked up one time. The V call is TRBV7-6, the J call TRBJ2-3; TRBD2 matches at 9 bases. The CDR3 is 16 amino acids. CDR1 and CDR2 (germline): SGHVS, FNYEAQ. V was clipped by 5 bases and J by 0 bases; unmatched bases: 6. The CDR3 DNA is TGTGCCAGCAGCCGTAGCGGGAGCGGGAGCACAGATACGCAGTATTTT. Encoded protein: CASSRSGSGSTDTQYF. Full variable domain (missing parts from reference TRBV7-6 and TRBJ2-3): GAGVSQSPRYKVTKRGQDVALRCDPISGHVSLYWYRQALGQGPEFLTYFNYEAQQDKSGLPNDRFSAERPEGSISTLTIQRTEQRDSAMYRCASSRSGSGSTDTQYFGPGTRLTVL.

The chain joins TRBV19 to TRBJ1-3, with TRBD1 as a possible D gene (6 bases). CDR3 size: 15 residues. The V and J ends lost 6 bases and 2 bases respectively, with 14 bases between them. Germline-derived CDR1 and CDR2 are LNHDA and SQIVND (reference sequence). The CDR3 coding sequence is TGTGCCAGTAGGGCACAGGGAATAACTGGAAACACCATATATTTT. It translates to CASRAQGITGNTIYF.

The chain couples TRBV19 to TRBJ1-1; tentatively, D is TRBD1 (5 bases). The CDR3 runs 14 residues. CDR1 is LNHDA and CDR2 is SQIVND in the germline V gene (reference sequence). V lost 2 bases to trimming and J lost 2 bases, with 9 bases between them. The CDR3 loop is CASSISGVNTEAFF. CDR3 coding DNA: TGTGCCAGTAGTATATCGGGGGTTAACACTGAAGCTTTCTTT.

This rearrangement joins TRBV5-1 to TRBJ2-7, with D possibly being TRBD1 (6 bases). Trimming removed 4 bases from V and 4 bases from J, with 12 bases in between. The CDR3 sequence is 13 residues long. Germline CDR1 is SGHRS and CDR2 is YFSETQ. CDR3 sequence reads: CASSLGTFYEQYF. CDR3 sequence (DNA): TGCGCCAGCAGCCTCGGGACATTTTACGAGCAGTACTTC.

V and J are TRBV5-1 and TRBJ2-5; possibly TRBD2 for D (5 bases). This CDR3 comprises 12 residues. Germline V gene data show CDR1 as SGHRS and CDR2 as YFSETQ. Trimming removed 4 bases at V and 4 bases at J, with 8 bases between. This chain's CDR3 is CASSQDLETQYF. CDR3 DNA: TGCGCCAGCAGCCAGGACTTAGAGACCCAGTACTTC.

This clone was counted a few times. The gene calls are TRBV4-1 and TRBJ2-7; 7 nucleotides match TRBD2. This CDR3 contains 19 residues. Germline-derived CDR1 and CDR2 are MGHRA and YSYEKL. The V segment lost 0 bases and the J segment 0 bases; nucleotides outside the gene matches: 14. CDR3: CASSQEGGRLAGVSYEQYF. The CDR3 DNA follows: TGCGCCAGCAGCCAAGAAGGCGGCCGACTAGCTGGGGTCTCCTACGAGCAGTACTTC.

The chain links TRBV29-1 to TRBJ2-5; D gene unclear. CDR3 length equals 12 residues. V was cut by 4 bases and J by 2 bases, with 8 bases left in between. Germline V gene lookup returns CDR1 SQVTM and CDR2 ANQGSEA. The CDR3 reads CSVAPTQETQYF. The DNA of the CDR3 is TGCAGCGTTGCTCCAACTCAAGAGACCCAGTACTTC.

The V gene is TRBV19, the J gene TRBJ2-5; no clear D gene. The germline V and J ends were trimmed by 6 bases and 0 bases, with 5 bases remaining between them. There are 12 residues in the CDR3. CDR1 and CDR2 from the germline V gene are LNHDA and SQIVND (reference sequence). The chain's CDR3 is CASSADQETQYF. The CDR3 DNA is TGTGCCAGTAGCGCGGACCAAGAGACCCAGTACTTC.

The chain couples TRBV7-2 to TRBJ2-5, with TRBD2 identical over 7 bases. Trimming removed 3 bases from V and 5 bases from J; junction bases left unmatched: 6. There are 14 residues in the CDR3. Germline CDR1 reads SGHTA; CDR2 reads FQGNSA. The CDR3 region has the DNA TGTGCCAGCAGCTTGCGACTAGCTCACGAGACCCAGTACTTC. Translated: CASSLRLAHETQYF.

The V call is TRBV6-1, the J call TRBJ2-1; D is unresolved. Germline V lookup: CDR1 MNHNS, CDR2 SASEGT. V was pared by 6 bases and J by 2 bases, with 11 bases between. The CDR3 contains 14 residues. CDR3 protein: CASRPSPTYNEQFF. As DNA, the CDR3 is TGTGCCAGCAGGCCCTCCCCTACCTACAATGAGCAGTTCTTC.

The rearrangement joins TRBV28 to TRBJ1-2; maybe TRBD1 (6 bases). The CDR3 consists of 14 residues. The germline gives CDR1 MDHEN, CDR2 SYDVKM. Trimming took off 7 bases at V and 8 bases at J, with 20 bases between the two ends. The CDR3 DNA follows: TGTGCCAGCACAACACAACAGGGACCGAGAGGCTACACCTTC. It translates to CASTTQQGPRGYTF.

This clone appeared once. The CDR3 here is CASSYGRREVGGYTF. The CDR3 nucleotides are TGTGCCAGCAGTTACGGACGCAGGGAAGTGGGAGGCTACACCTTC. The chain joins TRBV13 to TRBJ1-2; the D gene is possibly TRBD1 (5 bases). The CDR3 length is 15 residues. V dropped 6 bases and J dropped 8 bases, with 22 bases sitting between them. CDR1 and CDR2 from the germline V gene are PRHDT and FYEKMQ (reference sequence). Variable domain in full (rest from reference TRBV13 and TRBJ1-2): AAGVIQSPRHLIKEKRETATLKCYPIPRHDTVYWYQQGPGQDPQFLISFYEKMQSDKGSIPDRFSAQQFSDYHSELNMSSLELGDSALYFCASSYGRREVGGYTFGSGTRLTVV.

This clone was seen more than once but under ten times. This chain connects TRBV28 to TRBJ2-7, with D possibly matching TRBD2 (6 bases). Looked up from germline, CDR1 is MDHEN and CDR2 is SYDVKM. The CDR3 spans 14 residues. Trimming stripped 3 bases from V and 7 bases from J, with 16 bases between. The CDR3: CASSFSGVPEEQYF. The DNA for the CDR3 is TGTGCCAGCAGTTTTTCGGGGGTTCCGGAGGAGCAGTACTTC.